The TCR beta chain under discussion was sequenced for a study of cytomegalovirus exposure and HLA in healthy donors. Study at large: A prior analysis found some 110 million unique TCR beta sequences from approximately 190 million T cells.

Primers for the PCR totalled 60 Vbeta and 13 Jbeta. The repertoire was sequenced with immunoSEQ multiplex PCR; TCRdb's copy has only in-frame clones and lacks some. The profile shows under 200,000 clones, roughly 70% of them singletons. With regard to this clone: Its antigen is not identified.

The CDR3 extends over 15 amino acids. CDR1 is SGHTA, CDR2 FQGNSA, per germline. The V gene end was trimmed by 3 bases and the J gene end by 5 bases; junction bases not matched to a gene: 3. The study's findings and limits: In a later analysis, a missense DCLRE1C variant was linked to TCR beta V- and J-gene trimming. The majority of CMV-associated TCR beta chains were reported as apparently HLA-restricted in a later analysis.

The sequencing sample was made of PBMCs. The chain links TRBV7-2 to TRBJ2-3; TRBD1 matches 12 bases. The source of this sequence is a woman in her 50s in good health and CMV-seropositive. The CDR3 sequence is CASSLGTGGQDTQYF. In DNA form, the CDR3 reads TGTGCCAGCAGCTTGGGGACAGGGGGCCAAGATACGCAGTATTTT.